A single T cell receptor beta chain is shown here with its context. This sample is part of a study of blood T cell repertoires in COVID-19. In the study overall: The analysed material was cDNA or gDNA that came from T cells, B-cell-depleted T cells, or PBMCs.

The CDR3 sequence is 15 residues long. Assay: immunoSEQ multiplex PCR; the TCRdb copy retains only in-frame clones and omits some. The sample holds about 250,000 clones, about 86% seen once. The receptor was isolated from a man between 35 and 55 years old with active or convalescent COVID-19. The chain uses TRBV21-1 and TRBJ2-7; the table's D call TRBD1 went unverified against the DNA. TRBV21-1 is marked as a pseudogene. Specimen: peripheral blood. CDR3 region: CASRYWDRSSYEQYF. In DNA form, the CDR3 reads TGTGCCAGCAGATATTGGGACAGAAGTTCCTACGAGCAGTACTTC.